The clone carrying this T cell receptor (beta chain) is large in the sample. The same CDR3 is also encoded by other DNA sequences in this sample. TCRdb's table, derived via immunoSEQ multiplex PCR, lists solely in-frame clones and lacks some. The sample shows around 2,500 clones, about 24% of them seen only once. This specimen belongs to a study of tumour-infiltrating T cells in Burkitt lymphoma. The CDR3 runs 14 residues. Germline V gene sequence: CDR1 GTSNPN, CDR2 SVGIG (reference sequence). V was clipped by 0 bases and J by 4 bases; unmatched bases: 3. Sequencing was performed on tumor tissue from a relapse. The source of this sequence is a human donor with relapsed Burkitt lymphoma. Some clones in this sample may be carry-over from other donors' samples. The chain links TRBV30 to TRBJ2-7; the match to TRBD2 covers 10 bases. The CDR3, as DNA: TGTGCCTGGAGTGTACCTAGCGGGGGATACGAGCAGTACTTC. Translating gives CAWSVPSGGYEQYF.